This passage covers 4 T cell receptor beta chains from one sample sequenced in a study of post-analysis software for immune sequencing data. Study-level results: Roughly 5 TRBV segments, including TRBV5-6, TRBV5-1 and TRBV20-1, were more frequent in patients than controls.

Carried by the TCR beta cDNA libraries were unique molecular identifiers. TCRdb passed the PCR reads through MiXCR, listing each CDR3 protein once. The data contain 350,000 to 500,000 distinct CDR3 sequences, approximately 39% of them singletons. Which antigens these TCRs recognize remains unknown. Specimen: blood. The source of these receptors is a girl aged 2-10 years with multiple sclerosis.

The chain combines TRBV7-2 with TRBJ2-1, with a possible D match to TRBD1 (6 bases). CDR3 length: 13 residues. Germline CDR1 is SGHTA and CDR2 is FQGNSA. The V and J ends lost 5 bases and 14 bases respectively, with 19 bases between them. CDR3 sequence: CASSPGVGPEEFF. CDR3 DNA sequence: TGTGCCAGCAGCCCAGGGGTGGGACCCGAGGAGTTCTTC. Combining the CDR3 with reference TRBV7-2 and TRBJ2-1 gives the whole variable domain GAGVSQSPSNKVTEKGKDVELRCDPISGHTALYWYRQSLGQGLEFLIYFQGNSAPDKSGLPSDRFSAERTGGSVSTLTIQRTQQEDSAVYLCASSPGVGPEEFFGPGTRLTVL.

The rearrangement links TRBV4-1 to TRBJ1-4; 10 bases are a match to TRBD1. The CDR3 has 17 residues. Looked up from germline, CDR1 is MGHRA and CDR2 is YSYEKL. With 1 base clipped from V and 6 bases from J, the junction kept 8 bases outside the gene matches. The CDR3 DNA is TGCGCCAGCAGCCAAGTGGGGACCGGGACAGGGGATGAAAAACTGTTTTTT. Residues: CASSQVGTGTGDEKLFF.

V gene TRBV12-3 or TRBV12-4 combines with J gene TRBJ2-3; D may match TRBD1 or TRBD2 (5 bases each). The V and J ends lost 6 bases and 0 bases respectively, with 10 bases between them. The CDR3 is 14 amino acids. Here the CDR3 reads CASRGTHSTDTQYF. The CDR3 nucleotides read TGTGCCAGCAGGGGGACCCATAGCACAGATACGCAGTATTTT.

The chain recombines TRBV20-1 with TRBJ2-7; 8 bases agree with TRBD2. This CDR3 spans 14 amino acids. Trimming removed 7 bases from V and 2 bases from J; junction bases left unmatched: 10. CDR1 and CDR2 from the germline V gene are DFQATT and SNEGSKA (reference sequence). In DNA, the CDR3 is TGCAGTGTACCGGGGGGGACGCTGACCTACGAGCAGTACTTC. It is translated as CSVPGGTLTYEQYF.